These 20 T cell receptor beta chains originate from one sample sequenced in a study of T cell repertoires in cytomegalovirus infection. TCRdb used MiXCR to reprocess the reads, holding one entry per CDR3 protein. Here the sample spans around 89,000 distinct CDR3 sequences, 25% to 30% being singletons. These TCRs are of unknown antigen specificity. The sequencing here drew on CD8+ T cells from cultured PBMCs, taken from culture after CMV antigen stimulation. These receptor sequences come from a human donor in good health (CMV status not recorded). Some clones in this sample may be carry-over from other donors' samples.

The chain employs TRBV5-8 and TRBJ2-2, with D possibly TRBD1 on 6 matching bases. This CDR3 comprises 15 residues. CDR1 and CDR2 (germline): SGHTS, YDEGEE. Trimming stripped 0 bases from V and 4 bases from J, with 10 bases between. CDR3 DNA sequence: TGTGCCAGCAGCTTGGACAGGGTGCCCACCGGGGAGCTGTTTTTT. Translating gives CASSLDRVPTGELFF.

V and J are TRBV11-2 and TRBJ2-1; D remains ambiguous. The CDR3 is made up of 15 amino acids. V lost 5 bases and J 8 bases, leaving 19 bases between the germline ends. Germline CDR1 is SGHAT and CDR2 is FQNNGV. The DNA of the CDR3 is TGTGCCAGCAGCCCTAGAAACGTGGAATACGATGAGCAGTTCTTC. This gives the protein CASSPRNVEYDEQFF.

The V gene is TRBV6-5, the J gene TRBJ1-2, with D hard to call. V gave up 2 bases and J gave up 3 bases, with 10 bases separating them. Germline V gives CDR1 MNHEY, CDR2 SVGAGI. The CDR3 is 14 residues long. CDR3 sequence (DNA): TGTGCCAGCAGTTACACTTCGGACTACTATGGCTACACCTTC. This encodes CASSYTSDYYGYTF.

This clonotype showed up just a few times. This chain joins TRBV27 and TRBJ2-3, with TRBD1 identical over 7 bases. CDR3 size: 16 residues. Losses at the gene ends were 4 bases for V and 1 base for J; bases not matched to a gene: 8. The germline CDR1 and CDR2 sequences are MNHEY and SMNVEV (reference sequence). CDR3 sequence (DNA): TGTGCCAGCAGTTACCTAGGGGGCATAGGCACAGATACGCAGTATTTT. It yields the protein CASSYLGGIGTDTQYF.

The chain employs TRBV12-3 or TRBV12-4 and TRBJ2-2; D is undetermined. This CDR3 has 15 residues. V gave up 7 bases and J gave up 0 bases, with 12 bases separating them. DNA for the CDR3: TGTGCCAGCACCCTCGGCAACACGAACACCGGGGAGCTGTTTTTT. Translated: CASTLGNTNTGELFF.

V gene TRBV7-9 combines with J gene TRBJ1-4; TRBD1 aligns across 8 bases. Germline V gene sequence: CDR1 SEHNR, CDR2 FQNEAQ (reference sequence). J gave up 4 bases and V 5 bases, and 9 bases lay outside the gene matches. This CDR3 is 16 amino acids long. The chain's CDR3 is CASSPRQGWSNEKLFF. The DNA of the CDR3 is TGTGCCAGCAGCCCTCGACAGGGGTGGAGTAATGAAAAACTGTTTTTT.

The table lists this clonotype with many counts. This chain joins TRBV19 and TRBJ1-2; no clear D gene. The CDR3 contains 13 residues. Germline lookup yields CDR1 LNHDA and CDR2 SQIVND (reference sequence). Trimming cost V 4 bases and J 2 bases, with 8 bases left between them. In DNA form, the CDR3 reads TGTGCCAGTAGTACTGGCCCGAACTATGGCTACACCTTC. This codes for CASSTGPNYGYTF.

This clonotype occurred many times. V usage is TRBV6-6 and J usage is TRBJ2-7; D might be TRBD2 (5 bases). The CDR3 loop spans 15 amino acids. Trimming took 4 bases from V and 2 from J, leaving 15 bases between them. Germline V gene lookup returns CDR1 MNHNY and CDR2 SVGAGI (reference sequence). The CDR3 sequence: CASSSPGTGTYEQYF. CDR3 nucleotide sequence: TGTGCCAGCAGTTCCCCCGGTACGGGAACCTACGAGCAGTACTTC.

A few counts support this clonotype. The chain joins TRBV7-9 to TRBJ1-1; D is uncertain. The CDR3 covers 17 residues. The V and J ends lost 0 bases and 1 base respectively, with 15 bases between them. Germline values: CDR1 SEHNR, CDR2 FQNEAQ (reference sequence). DNA of the CDR3: TGTGCCAGCAGCTTAGCTCGAATGGGCCTAGAGAACACTGAAGCTTTCTTT. This encodes CASSLARMGLENTEAFF.

The sample holds a few counts of this clonotype. The chain couples TRBV27 to TRBJ1-1, with 12 positions matching TRBD1. From germline, CDR1 is MNHEY and CDR2 SMNVEV (reference sequence). J lost 4 bases, V lost 6 bases, and 6 bases had no gene match. The CDR3 is 15 residues long. The CDR3 is CASRSGTGGFTEAFF. The CDR3 coding sequence is TGTGCCAGCAGGTCCGGGACAGGGGGCTTCACTGAAGCTTTCTTT.

This clonotype was counted a few times. The chain has TRBV20-1 and TRBJ1-6; D not certain. The CDR3 consists of 17 residues. V was pared by 3 bases and J by 1 base, with 16 bases between. Germline V lookup: CDR1 DFQATT, CDR2 SNEGSKA (reference sequence). The CDR3 DNA follows: TGCAGTGCTAGTTTGGAGCCAGGCCTTTCCTATAATTCACCCCTCCACTTT. Its translation is CSASLEPGLSYNSPLHF.

This chain connects TRBV12-3 or TRBV12-4 to TRBJ1-1; unclear D gene. CDR3 size: 12 residues. V dropped 5 bases and J dropped 7 bases, with 11 bases sitting between them. The CDR3 sequence: CASSQTVVEAFF. In DNA, the CDR3 is TGTGCCAGCAGTCAAACAGTGGTTGAAGCTTTCTTT.

This clonotype turned up a few times. The chain links TRBV27 to TRBJ2-3; the D call may be TRBD1 or TRBD2 (5 bases each). The germline V and J ends were trimmed by 8 bases and 5 bases, with 14 bases remaining between them. CDR3 size: 13 residues. Germline CDR1 is MNHEY and CDR2 is SMNVEV (reference sequence). The CDR3 nucleotides read TGTGCCAGCGGCCCTAATGGGGGAGATACGCAGTATTTT. Protein: CASGPNGGDTQYF.

The CDR3 DNA is TGTGCCAGTAATAACCTGGGACCTGAAGCTTTCTTT. Translation gives CASNNLGPEAFF. The chain joins TRBV19 to TRBJ1-1; maybe TRBD1 (5 bases). The V end lost 7 bases, the J end lost 6 bases, and 12 bases lay between the germline ends. The length of the CDR3 is 12 residues. CDR1 is LNHDA and CDR2 is SQIVND in the germline V gene (reference sequence).

The CDR3 sequence is CASSPTGGDGNEKLFF. CDR3 coding DNA: TGTGCCAGCAGTCCCACAGGGGGCGATGGTAATGAAAAACTGTTTTTT. The chain carries TRBV6-6 and TRBJ1-4; 9 bases align to TRBD1. This CDR3 is built from 16 residues. Germline V gene lookup returns CDR1 MNHNY and CDR2 SVGAGI (reference sequence). The trim removed 5 bases at V and 4 bases at J, leaving 8 bases unmatched.

The gene calls are TRBV10-3 and TRBJ2-7; D uncertain. CDR1 and CDR2 (germline): ENHRY, SYGVKD. V was cut by 6 bases and J by 4 bases, with 16 bases left in between. The CDR3 is 14 amino acids. As DNA, the CDR3 is TGTGCCATCAGCCCGATCCTCCGACCTTACGAGCAGTACTTC. It specifies CAISPILRPYEQYF.

This clonotype was counted ten times or more. The CDR3 protein is CSARDTYNGELFF. The CDR3 nucleotides are TGCAGTGCTAGAGATACCTACAACGGGGAGCTGTTTTTT. This sequence joins TRBV20-1 and TRBJ2-2; D is unclear. Germline V gene lookup returns CDR1 DFQATT and CDR2 SNEGSKA (reference sequence). The length of the CDR3 is 13 residues. V dropped 0 bases and J dropped 7 bases, with 9 bases sitting between them.

J is TRBJ2-7 and V is TRBV6-5; 7 nucleotides line up with TRBD1. With V trimmed by 6 bases and J by 0 bases, 8 bases remained unmatched. From germline, CDR1 is MNHEY and CDR2 SVGAGI. The length of the CDR3 is 15 residues. CDR3 DNA sequence: TGTGCCAGCAGCCTGGGACAGTTGAGCTCCTACGAGCAGTACTTC. It specifies CASSLGQLSSYEQYF.

This clonotype was seen a handful of times. V is TRBV7-8 and J is TRBJ2-7; 13 bases agree with TRBD2. Unmatched junction bases numbered 14, after V lost 5 bases and J lost 4 bases. This CDR3 is built from 18 residues. CDR1 is SGHVS and CDR2 is FQNEAQ in the germline V gene. CDR3 loop: CASSHLKTSGGIRYEQYF. The CDR3 nucleotides read TGTGCCAGCAGCCACCTGAAGACTAGCGGGGGGATTAGGTACGAGCAGTACTTC.

This chain joins TRBV6-5 and TRBJ2-3; D is unclear. Deletions cut 8 bases from V and 5 bases from J, with 17 bases between. The CDR3 has 14 amino acids. Germline-derived CDR1 and CDR2 are MNHEY and SVGAGI. The CDR3 spells CASSSGSWGDTQYF. In DNA form, the CDR3 reads TGTGCCAGCTCTTCGGGCAGCTGGGGAGATACGCAGTATTTT.